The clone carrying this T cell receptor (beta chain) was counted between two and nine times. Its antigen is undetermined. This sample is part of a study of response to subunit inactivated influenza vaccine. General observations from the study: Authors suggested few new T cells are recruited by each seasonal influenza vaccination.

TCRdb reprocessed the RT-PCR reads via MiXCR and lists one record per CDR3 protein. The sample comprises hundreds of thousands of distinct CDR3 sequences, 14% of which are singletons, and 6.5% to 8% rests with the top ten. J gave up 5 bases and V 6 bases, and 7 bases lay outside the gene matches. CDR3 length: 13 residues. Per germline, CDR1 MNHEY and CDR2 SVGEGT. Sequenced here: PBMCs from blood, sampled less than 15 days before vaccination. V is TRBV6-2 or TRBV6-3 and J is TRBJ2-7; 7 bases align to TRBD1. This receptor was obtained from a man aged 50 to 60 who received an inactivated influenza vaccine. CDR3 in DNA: TGTGCCAGCAGATGGGCAGGGGGTCACGAGCAGTACTTC. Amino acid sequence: CASRWAGGHEQYF.